The entry that follows covers one TCR beta chain sequence. Its target is not known. Both 60 Vbeta primers and 13 Jbeta primers went into the PCR. Clones were sequenced by immunoSEQ multiplex PCR, and TCRdb holds only the in-frame ones, with some missing. The profile covers 110,000 to 150,000 clones, with approximately 70% appearing a single time and around 14% taken by the ten largest. The data belong to a study of cytomegalovirus exposure and HLA in healthy donors. Study-level background: HLA-typed donors were the source of 86 million or so unique TCRs held in an early data release. The study placed about 81% of its 398 genotyped donors in the Caucasian-associated ancestry cluster.

Findings and caveats of the study: Three CMV-associated chains were confirmed in vitro to be specific for CMV antigens.

The V gene's germline CDR1 is SEHNR and CDR2 FQNEAQ (reference sequence). CDR3 length: 16 residues. Trimming cost V 5 bases and J 3 bases; bases outside gene matches: 12. No record exists of this donor's CMV serostatus. The sequence was obtained from a human donor in good health. Sequencing was done on a sample of PBMCs. The rearrangement links TRBV7-9 to TRBJ1-2, with 7 bases identical to TRBD1. The chain's CDR3 is CASSLTAGTDYYGYTF. DNA of the CDR3: TGTGCCAGCAGCCTAACGGCCGGGACAGACTACTATGGCTACACCTTC.